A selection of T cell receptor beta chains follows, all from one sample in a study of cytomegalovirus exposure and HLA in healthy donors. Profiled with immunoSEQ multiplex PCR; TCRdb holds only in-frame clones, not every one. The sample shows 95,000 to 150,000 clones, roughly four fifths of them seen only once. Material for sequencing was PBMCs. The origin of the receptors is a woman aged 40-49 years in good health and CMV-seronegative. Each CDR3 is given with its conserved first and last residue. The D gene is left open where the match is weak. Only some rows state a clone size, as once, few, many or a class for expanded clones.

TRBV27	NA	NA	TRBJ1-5	CASSFGGGQPQHF	TGTGCCAGCAGTTTTGGGGGAGGGCAGCCCCAGCATTTT
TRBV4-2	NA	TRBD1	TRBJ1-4	CASSQYQGEEDEKLFF	TGTGCCAGCAGCCAGTACCAGGGGGAGGAAGATGAAAAACTGTTTTTT
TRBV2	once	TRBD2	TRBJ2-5	CASGAGDRETQYF	TGTGCCTCCGGGGCGGGGGACCGAGAGACCCAGTACTTC
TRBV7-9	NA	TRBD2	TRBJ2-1	CSSSYQTSGPYNEQFF	TGTTCCAGCAGCTACCAGACTAGCGGGCCCTACAATGAGCAGTTCTTC
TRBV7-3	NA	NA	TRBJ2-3	CASSSGYRTVTDTQYF	TGTGCCAGCAGCTCAGGGTATCGGACAGTCACAGATACGCAGTATTTT
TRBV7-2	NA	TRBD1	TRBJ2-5	CASSLATGQTQYF	TGTGCCAGCAGCTTAGCGACAGGGCAGACCCAGTACTTC
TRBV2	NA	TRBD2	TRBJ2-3	CASSDSSGMITDTQYF	TGTGCCAGCAGTGATTCTAGCGGAATGATCACAGATACGCAGTATTTT
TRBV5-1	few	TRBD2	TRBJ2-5	CASSKGGTQETQYF	TGCGCCAGCAGCAAGGGAGGGACCCAAGAGACCCAGTACTTC
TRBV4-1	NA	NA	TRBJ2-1	CASSQGQRGNNEQFF	TGCGCCAGCAGCCAAGGCCAACGCGGCAACAATGAGCAGTTCTTC
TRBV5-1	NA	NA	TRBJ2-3	CASSLYALTTDTQYF	TGCGCCAGCAGCTTGTACGCACTAACCACAGATACGCAGTATTTT
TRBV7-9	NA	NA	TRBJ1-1	CASSLAAVNTEAFF	TGTGCCAGCAGCTTAGCGGCGGTTAACACTGAAGCTTTCTTT
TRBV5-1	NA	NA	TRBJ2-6	CASSLFGARGANVLTF	TGCGCCAGCAGCTTATTTGGGGCCCGTGGGGCCAACGTCCTGACTTTC
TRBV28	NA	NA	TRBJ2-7	CASRIEFGPTYEQYF	TGTGCCAGCAGAATAGAGTTTGGGCCGACCTACGAGCAGTACTTC
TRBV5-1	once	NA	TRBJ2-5	CASTWGLGRLGGTQYF	TGCGCCAGCACCTGGGGTCTGGGGCGCCTGGGAGGGACCCAGTACTTC
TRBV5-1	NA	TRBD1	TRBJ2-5	CASSTPGGRETQYF	TGCGCCAGCAGCACACCAGGGGGCAGGGAGACCCAGTACTTC
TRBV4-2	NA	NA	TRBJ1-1	CASSLTGTEAFF	TGTGCCAGCAGCTTAACGGGGACTGAAGCTTTCTTT
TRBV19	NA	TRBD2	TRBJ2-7	CASRPGLGAYEQYF	TGTGCCAGTAGGCCGGGACTAGGAGCCTACGAGCAGTACTTC
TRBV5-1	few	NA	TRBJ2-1	CASSLGVAAYNEQFF	TGCGCCAGCAGCCTGGGGGTAGCGGCCTACAATGAGCAGTTCTTC
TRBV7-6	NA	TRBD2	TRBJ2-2	CASSLGASGSRGLNTGELFF	TGTGCCAGCAGCTTGGGTGCTAGCGGGAGCCGGGGGCTTAACACCGGGGAGCTGTTTTTT
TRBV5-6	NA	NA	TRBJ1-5	CASSFGLTFNQPQHF	TGTGCCAGCAGCTTCGGACTAACCTTCAATCAGCCCCAGCATTTT
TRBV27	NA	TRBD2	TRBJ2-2	CASSVELAGGTGELFF	TGTGCCAGCAGTGTCGAATTAGCGGGAGGCACCGGGGAGCTGTTTTTT
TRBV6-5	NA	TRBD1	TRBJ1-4	CASSQQGAGAEKLFF	TGTGCCAGCAGCCAACAGGGGGCGGGGGCTGAAAAACTGTTTTTT
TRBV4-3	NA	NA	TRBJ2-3	CASSQETVGTDTQYF	TGCGCCAGCAGCCAAGAAACGGTGGGCACAGATACGCAGTATTTT
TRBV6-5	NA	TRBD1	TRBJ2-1	CASRLLDRGEQFF	TGTGCCAGCAGACTCCTCGACAGGGGTGAGCAGTTCTTC
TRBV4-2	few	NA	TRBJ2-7	CASSPRVLYEQYF	TGTGCCAGCAGCCCTCGGGTCCTATACGAGCAGTACTTC
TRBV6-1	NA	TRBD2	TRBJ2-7	CASSEGTSGSYEQYF	TGTGCCAGCAGTGAAGGGACTAGCGGCTCCTACGAGCAGTACTTC
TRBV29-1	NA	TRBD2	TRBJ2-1	CSMIPSGAYNEQFF	TGCAGCATGATCCCTAGCGGGGCATACAATGAGCAGTTCTTC
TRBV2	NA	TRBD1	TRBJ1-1	CASRSRTGSEAFF	TGTGCCAGCCGCTCTCGGACAGGGTCAGAAGCTTTCTTT
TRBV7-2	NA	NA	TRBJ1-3	CASSLDGNSGNTIYF	TGTGCCAGCAGCTTAGACGGGAACTCTGGAAACACCATATATTTT
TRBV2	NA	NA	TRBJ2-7	CASSEQGILYEQYF	TGTGCCAGCAGTGAACAGGGGATTCTGTACGAGCAGTACTTC
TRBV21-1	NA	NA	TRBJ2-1	CASSARTGCNSYNEQFF	TGTGCCAGCAGCGCGCGGACAGGTTGCAACTCCTACAATGAGCAGTTCTTC
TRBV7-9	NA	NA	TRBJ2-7	CSSSPGAPTGRYEQYF	TGTTCCAGCAGCCCCGGGGCGCCGACAGGTCGCTACGAGCAGTACTTC
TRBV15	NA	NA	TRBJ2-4	CATSRDQRAGKDSQYF	TGTGCCACCAGCAGGGATCAGCGGGCGGGTAAAGACAGTCAGTACTTC
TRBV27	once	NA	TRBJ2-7	CASSSPRQTYEQYF	TGTGCCAGCAGTTCGCCGAGGCAGACCTACGAGCAGTACTTC
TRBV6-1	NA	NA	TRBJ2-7	CASSGSSYEQYF	TGTGCCAGCAGTGGGAGCTCCTACGAGCAGTACTTC
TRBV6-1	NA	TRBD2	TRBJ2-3	CAILAGGTDTQYF	TGTGCTATACTAGCGGGAGGGACAGATACGCAGTATTTT
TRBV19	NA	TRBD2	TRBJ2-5	CASRMIAGPEETQYF	TGTGCCAGTAGGATGATAGCGGGGCCGGAAGAGACCCAGTACTTC
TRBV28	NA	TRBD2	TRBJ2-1	CASSPSGGSSYNEQFF	TGTGCCAGCAGTCCTAGCGGGGGGAGCTCCTACAATGAGCAGTTCTTC
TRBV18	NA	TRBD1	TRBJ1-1	CASSLDRGPSTEAFF	TGTGCCAGCTCTTTGGACAGGGGGCCGAGCACTGAAGCTTTCTTT
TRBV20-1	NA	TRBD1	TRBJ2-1	CSARGTGLLFF	TGCAGTGCTAGAGGGACAGGGTTGTTGTTCTTC
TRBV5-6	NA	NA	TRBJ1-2	CASSRDIYGYTF	TGTGCCAGCAGCCGGGACATCTATGGCTACACCTTC
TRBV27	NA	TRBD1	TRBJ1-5	CASRTGGGNQPQHF	TGTGCCAGCAGGACAGGGGGCGGCAATCAGCCCCAGCATTTT
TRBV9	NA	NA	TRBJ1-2	CASSVEATGWGYTF	TGTGCCAGCAGCGTAGAGGCAACAGGGTGGGGCTACACCTTC
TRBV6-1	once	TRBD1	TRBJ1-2	CASRSRDEGAYGYTF	TGTGCCAGCAGGTCGAGGGATGAGGGGGCCTATGGCTACACCTTC
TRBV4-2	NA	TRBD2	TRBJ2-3	CASSLTSGDTDTQYF	TGTGCCAGCAGCCTGACTAGCGGGGACACAGATACGCAGTATTTT
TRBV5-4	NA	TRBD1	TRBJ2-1	CASSQDGTGGYNEQFF	TGTGCCAGCAGCCAAGATGGGACAGGGGGCTACAATGAGCAGTTCTTC
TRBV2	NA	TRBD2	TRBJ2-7	CASRETSGNEQYF	TGTGCCAGCAGAGAGACTAGCGGGAACGAGCAGTACTTC
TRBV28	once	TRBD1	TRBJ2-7	CASKTDDRAYDEQYF	TGTGCCAGCAAAACAGATGACAGGGCCTACGACGAGCAGTACTTC
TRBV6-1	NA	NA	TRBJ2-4	CASRSPVLAKNIQYF	TGTGCCAGCAGGTCCCCCGTTCTAGCCAAAAACATTCAGTACTTC
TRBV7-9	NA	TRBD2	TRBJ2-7	CASSSSGRPYGYEQYF	TGTGCCAGCAGCTCTAGCGGGAGGCCGTACGGGTACGAGCAGTACTTC
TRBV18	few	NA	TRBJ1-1	CASSPGGGNTEAFF	TGTGCCAGCTCCCCGGGAGGGGGGAACACTGAAGCTTTCTTT
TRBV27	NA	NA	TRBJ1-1	CASNTFSGVGSTEAFF	TGTGCCAGCAATACCTTCTCGGGGGTGGGGAGCACTGAAGCTTTCTTT
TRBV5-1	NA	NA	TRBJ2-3	CASSTTGFAAGTDTQYF	TGCGCCAGCAGCACTACAGGTTTTGCCGCGGGCACAGATACGCAGTATTTT
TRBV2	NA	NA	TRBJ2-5	CASSDTGKETQYF	TGTGCCAGCAGTGATACAGGAAAGGAGACCCAGTACTTC
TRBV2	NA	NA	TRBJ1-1	CASSEGAGTEAFF	TGTGCCAGCAGTGAAGGGGCAGGCACTGAAGCTTTCTTT